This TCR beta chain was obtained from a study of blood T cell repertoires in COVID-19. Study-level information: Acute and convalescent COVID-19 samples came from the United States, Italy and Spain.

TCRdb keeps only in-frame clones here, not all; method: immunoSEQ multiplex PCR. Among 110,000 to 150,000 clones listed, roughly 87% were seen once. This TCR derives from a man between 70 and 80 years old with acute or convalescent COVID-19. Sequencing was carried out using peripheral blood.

The DNA for the CDR3 is TGTGCCAGCAGCTTAGTGGCAGGCGGCTACACCTTC. Its protein product is CASSLVAGGYTF. The rearrangement links TRBV7-9 to TRBJ1-2; D call uncertain. The CDR3 length is 12 residues. Trimming took off 1 base at V and 8 bases at J, with 8 bases between the two ends. Germline V gives CDR1 SEHNR, CDR2 FQNEAQ (reference sequence).